The T cell receptor (beta chain) under discussion was sequenced for a study of cytomegalovirus exposure and HLA in healthy donors (dated by TCRdb to about 2017). As for the study more broadly: In an earlier analysis of approximately 640 of the donors, under 300 Gb of sequence data and 117 million unique TCR beta sequences from about 179 million T cells were reported. An early release that covered more than 550 HLA-typed donors contained about 300 gigabases of sequencing data and 85 million to 100 million unique TCR sequences. Among the roughly 400 genotyped donors, more than 70% belonged to the genetic ancestry cluster associated with self-reported Caucasian donors. The study aimed to test whether cataloging public T cell receptors could reveal signatures of past pathogen exposure. The study profiled the T cell repertoires of fewer than 850 subjects by immunosequencing and related them to cytomegalovirus serostatus. A separate validation cohort of approximately 130 different subjects was used in addition to the roughly 670-subject first cohort. High-throughput TCR immunosequencing, statistical association of individual TCRs with disease status, and machine learning were combined to predict cytomegalovirus infection status. A later analysis re-analyzed previously published TCR beta repertoires from approximately 670 donors and added high-resolution HLA genotyping to study TCR occurrence patterns. The later analysis used no new phenotypic data to find candidate immune exposures, relying instead on TCR beta sequences and their occurrence across donors. In an earlier analysis of several hundred of the donors, high-throughput TCR beta sequencing was used to judge whether each TCR beta V gene segment behaved as functional or pseudogenic. Donor age, sex, ethnicity and CMV serostatus were collected together with the repertoire data. A later genetic analysis used genome-wide SNP genotypes for about 65% of the roughly 700 donors, treating that subset as a discovery cohort. All discovery cohort repertoires had been generated on a single sequencing platform. Class I and class II HLA loci were covered by the typing at four-digit resolution. Typing coverage varied by locus: about 620-630 donors for A, B, C, DRB1 and DQB1; more than 500 for DQA1; about 570 for DPA1; around 490 for DPB1. Because of strong linkage in the cohort, 5 or 6 DR-DQ haplotypes were treated as single units for association and clustering. Across some 400 genotyped donors of the cohort, an average of 235,054 unique TCR beta nucleotide sequences per donor were sequenced, and approximately 17% of those sequences were non-productive. The paper's findings and limits, for the study overall: The classifier was reported to diagnose cytomegalovirus status with high specificity and sensitivity in both the original cohort and the validation cohort. In an earlier analysis of around 500 of the donors, most TCR beta V segments appeared in productive rearrangements about 90% or about 30% of the time, broadly matching IMGT annotations. Several of the top co-occurrence clusters appeared to be linked to parvovirus B19, influenza, CMV and Epstein-Barr virus, according to a later analysis. CMV serostatus was the only immune exposure information available for the cohort. This cohort had only TCR beta chains sequenced, and the lack of alpha or paired-chain data limited which features could be detected. Sequencing depth was assumed to be roughly uniform across donors in the presence/absence analyses, though that assumption may not hold. The earlier analysis of approximately 560 of the donors excluded around 17 rarely observed V segments, including chromosome 9 orphons, because counts were too low. A further reported finding was that TCR beta sequences accurately predicted the HLA-A and HLA-B alleles for most subjects in the first cohort. In a later analysis, HLA-associated TCR beta chains were found to be more clonally expanded and to have lower generation probabilities than equally common non-associated chains. In a later genetic analysis, a missense DCLRE1C variant was associated with V-gene and J-gene trimming of TCR beta chains, and the association was replicated in an independent cohort. While some public TCRs were present in many individuals, most TCR sequences turned up only very rarely across donors. Linkage disequilibrium might explain the correlated functional status among segregating V segments, but an unknown experimental factor could not be ruled out. The study gave a list of about 170 TCR beta chains associated with cytomegalovirus. The sequencing pipeline was judged likely to have produced a cluster of highly shared sequence variants as a technical artifact. According to a later analysis, TCR association rates differed among HLA loci, with DRB1 alleles showing the most associated TCRs and HLA-C alleles showing the fewest. Most CMV-associated TCR beta chains appeared to be HLA-restricted in a later analysis, and the HLA associations seemed to be driven largely by CMV exposure. Because some donors lacked HLA typing at each locus, the association tests relied only on the typed subset. The authors suggested that the approach could potentially be generalized to other disease states and immunological phenotypes. According to a later genetic analysis, donors in an Asian-associated ancestry cluster had fewer N-insertions in productive TCRs than the approximately 670-donor mean. A few of the identified cytomegalovirus-associated TCR beta chains were confirmed in vitro to be specific for cytomegalovirus antigens. Specific HLA alleles were associated with roughly 16,000 TCR beta sequences at a false discovery rate of 0.05 in a later analysis. When HLA alleles, especially DR and DQ, strongly co-occurred, attributing TCR associations to individual alleles was difficult.

The library relied on the immunoSEQ multiplex PCR assay. For the multiplex PCR, a mixture combining 60 forward primers for TCR Vbeta segments and 13 reverse primers for TCR Jbeta segments was used. The CDR3 region of rearranged TCR beta genes was amplified from genomic DNA by a multiplex PCR assay. The Illumina HiSeq System was used to sequence the amplified TCR beta libraries as 87-base-pair reads. The paper's processing steps were these. A later analysis counted some 80 million unique TCR beta chains across the 500 to 850 repertoires, and roughly 10 million of these chains were shared by at least two donors. Raw reads were error-corrected and collapsed into unique sequences with a nearest-neighbor algorithm that merged closely related sequences to remove PCR and sequencing errors. V, D and J gene segments were assigned by aligning CDR3 sequences to IMGT reference sequences. For a sequence to be retained, a match of at least six nucleotides to both a V gene segment and a J gene segment was required. A rearrangement counted as productive if the CDR3 had no stop codons and remained in frame with V and J, and every other rearrangement counted as non-productive. Following IMGT convention, CDR3 was defined as the stretch from the second conserved V-encoded cysteine to the conserved J-encoded phenylalanine. The earlier analysis of 587 of the donors excluded sequences that lacked an unambiguous match to a single V gene segment. In an earlier analysis of 587 of the donors, a V segment was called functional when productive rearrangements were above 56.7%, and segregating when the standard deviation between donors exceeded 5%. To diagnose cytomegalovirus status from the catalog of TCR beta chain sequences, a statistical classification framework was built. V and J gene assignment, in a later analysis, came from comparing TCR nucleotide sequences with IMGT/GENE-DB human TR gene sequences. Using the TCRdist pipeline, a later analysis assigned CDR3 sequences along with most-parsimonious VDJ recombination scenarios. A later analysis defined each TCR beta chain by its CDR3 amino acid sequence plus V-gene family, and excluded reads lacking a unique V-gene family. A later analysis removed over 500 highly shared, low-generation-probability nucleotide sequences to deal with suspected cross-contamination and a sequencing artifact. A later analysis calculated a clonal expansion index for each public chain from normalized within-repertoire ranks of inferred template counts. In a later analysis, generation probabilities were computed using a VDJ recombination model fitted to out-of-frame rearrangements, and the results were checked against IGoR. In a later analysis, hypergeometric tests were used to score TCR-TCR, TCR-HLA and TCR-CMV co-occurrence, with a repertoire-size bias correction applied to TCR pairs. To estimate false discovery rates, a later analysis permuted the HLA or CMV assignments 20 times. In a later analysis, co-occurring TCRs were grouped using DBSCAN, with TCRdist sequence similarity added in when clustering inside HLA-allele-positive subsets. For co-occurrence clustering, repertoires with fewer than 30,000 or more than 120,000 public chains were excluded, along with roughly five repertoires with anomalous nucleotide sharing. TCRdb stores this immuneACCESS table with in-frame sequences only. Part of the clones is absent; in the studies checked, under half of the shortfall reflects unresolved V genes, and no reason is known for the rest. From that table come the V and J calls and clone size; the DNA was used to work out D and trimming. The sample contains 90,000 to 150,000 clones, approximately 80% of them found a single time. The leading ten clones occupy about a tenth of the sample.

This clone has a single count. What antigen it recognizes has not been identified. Within one base of it there is no much larger clone, and no base qualities were kept. The cohort comprised 550 to 700 healthy bone marrow donors. All cohort members were sampled while nominally healthy, although unrecorded immune exposures were likely present. The donor tested CMV seropositive, placing the donor among the 290 or so seropositive members of the cohort. Every donor gave a peripheral blood sample, and the peripheral blood mononuclear cells from that sample were used for TCR beta sequencing. The Qiagen DNeasy Blood Extraction Kit was used to extract genomic DNA from the blood cell samples. This receptor was taken from a man in his forties in good health and CMV-seropositive. Material for sequencing was PBMCs.

The DNA sequence follows: TGTGCCAGCAGCTTAGATCGAGCGGGGGGAACAGAGCAGTTCTTC. This is translated as CASSLDRAGGTEQFF. Recombination joined TRBV7-2 with TRBJ2-1, with 9 junctional bases fitting TRBD2. The CDR3 spans 15 residues, from the cysteine through the phenylalanine. The only DNA kept is the CDR3, 45 bases in frame from the first base. Via the germline V gene, CDR1 is SGHTA and CDR2 FQGNSA. V ends up 1 base short and J 10 bases short, with an unmatched junction base count of 8.